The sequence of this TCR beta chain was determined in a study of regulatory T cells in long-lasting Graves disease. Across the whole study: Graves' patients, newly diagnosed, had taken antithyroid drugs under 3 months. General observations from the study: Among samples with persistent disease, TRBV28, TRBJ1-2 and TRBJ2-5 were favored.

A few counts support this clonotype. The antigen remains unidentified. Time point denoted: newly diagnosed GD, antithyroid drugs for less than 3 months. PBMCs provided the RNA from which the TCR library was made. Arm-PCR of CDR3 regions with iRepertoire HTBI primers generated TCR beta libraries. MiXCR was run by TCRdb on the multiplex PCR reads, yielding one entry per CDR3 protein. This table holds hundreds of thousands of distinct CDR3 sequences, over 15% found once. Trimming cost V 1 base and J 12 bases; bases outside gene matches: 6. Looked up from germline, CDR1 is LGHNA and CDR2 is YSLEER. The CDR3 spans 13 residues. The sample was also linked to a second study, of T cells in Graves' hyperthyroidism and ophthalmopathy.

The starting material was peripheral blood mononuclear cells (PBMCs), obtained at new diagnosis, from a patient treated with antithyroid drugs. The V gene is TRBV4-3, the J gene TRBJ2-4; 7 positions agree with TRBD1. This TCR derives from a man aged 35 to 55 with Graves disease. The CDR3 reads CASSQGPGTDQYF. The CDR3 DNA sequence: TGCGCCAGCAGCCAAGGACCCGGGACAGATCAGTACTTC.